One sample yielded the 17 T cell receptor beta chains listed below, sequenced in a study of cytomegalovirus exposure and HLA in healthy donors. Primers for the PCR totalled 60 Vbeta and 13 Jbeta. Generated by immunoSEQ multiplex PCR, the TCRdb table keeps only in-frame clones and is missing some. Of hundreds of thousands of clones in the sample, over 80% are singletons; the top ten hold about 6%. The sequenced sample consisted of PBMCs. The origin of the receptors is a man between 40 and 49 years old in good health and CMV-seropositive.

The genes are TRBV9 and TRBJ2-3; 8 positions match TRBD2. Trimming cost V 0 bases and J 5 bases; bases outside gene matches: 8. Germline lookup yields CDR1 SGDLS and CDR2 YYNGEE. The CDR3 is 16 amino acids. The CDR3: CASSVEPAGVGDTQYF. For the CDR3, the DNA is TGTGCCAGCAGCGTAGAACCAGCGGGAGTGGGAGATACGCAGTATTTT.

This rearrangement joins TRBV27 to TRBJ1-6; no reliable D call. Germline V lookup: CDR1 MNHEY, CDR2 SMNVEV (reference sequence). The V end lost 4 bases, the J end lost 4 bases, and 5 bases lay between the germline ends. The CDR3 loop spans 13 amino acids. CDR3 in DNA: TGTGCCAGCAGTTCGGGGTATAATTCACCCCTCCACTTT. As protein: CASSSGYNSPLHF.

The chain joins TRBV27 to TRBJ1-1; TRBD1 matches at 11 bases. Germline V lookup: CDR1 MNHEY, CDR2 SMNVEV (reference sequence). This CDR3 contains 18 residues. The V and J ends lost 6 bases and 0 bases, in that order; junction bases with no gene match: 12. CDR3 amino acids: CASSLNGDRGLLNTEAFF. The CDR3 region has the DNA TGTGCCAGCAGCCTTAATGGGGACAGGGGGTTGCTGAACACTGAAGCTTTCTTT.

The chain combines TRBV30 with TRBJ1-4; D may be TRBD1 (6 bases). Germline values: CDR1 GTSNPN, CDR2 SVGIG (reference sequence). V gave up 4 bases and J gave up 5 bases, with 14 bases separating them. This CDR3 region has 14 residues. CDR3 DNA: TGTGCCTGGAACCGGGACACGGGGAATGAAAAACTGTTTTTT. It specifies CAWNRDTGNEKLFF.

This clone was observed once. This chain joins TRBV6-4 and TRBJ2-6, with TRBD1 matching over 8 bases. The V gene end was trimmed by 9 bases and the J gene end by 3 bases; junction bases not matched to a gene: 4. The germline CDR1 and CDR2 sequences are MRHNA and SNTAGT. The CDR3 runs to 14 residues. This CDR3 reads CASRGTGGANVLTF. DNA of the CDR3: TGTGCCAGTCGCGGGACAGGTGGGGCCAACGTCCTGACTTTC.

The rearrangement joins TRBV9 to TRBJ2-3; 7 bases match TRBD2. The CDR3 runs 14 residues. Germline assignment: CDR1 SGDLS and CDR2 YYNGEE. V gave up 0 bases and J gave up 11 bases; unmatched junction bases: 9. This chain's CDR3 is CASSVEVGGSGQYF. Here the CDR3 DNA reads TGTGCCAGCAGCGTAGAAGTAGGCGGGAGTGGGCAGTATTTT.

CDR3 loop: CASRKWGTGQSVGYTF. The CDR3 DNA reads TGTGCCAGCAGGAAATGGGGGACAGGGCAATCGGTTGGCTACACCTTC. The chain couples TRBV13 to TRBJ1-2, with 9 bases aligning to TRBD1. Trimming removed 6 bases from V and 7 bases from J; junction bases left unmatched: 15. The CDR3 spans 16 residues. The germline gives CDR1 PRHDT, CDR2 FYEKMQ (reference sequence). Looking up the rest from reference TRBV13 and TRBJ1-2 gives the full variable domain: AAGVIQSPRHLIKEKRETATLKCYPIPRHDTVYWYQQGPGQDPQFLISFYEKMQSDKGSIPDRFSAQQFSDYHSELNMSSLELGDSALYFCASRKWGTGQSVGYTFGSGTRLTVV.

This CDR3 is CASSPTSGRAVRTDTQYF. The CDR3, as DNA: TGTGCCAGCAGCCCCACTAGCGGGAGGGCCGTGAGAACAGATACGCAGTATTTT. The chain combines TRBV7-3 with TRBJ2-3; the match to TRBD2 covers 13 bases. Trimming at V came to 5 bases and at J to 3 bases, leaving 11 bases not matched to a gene. The CDR3 runs 18 residues. Germline V gene lookup returns CDR1 SGHTA and CDR2 FQGTGA.

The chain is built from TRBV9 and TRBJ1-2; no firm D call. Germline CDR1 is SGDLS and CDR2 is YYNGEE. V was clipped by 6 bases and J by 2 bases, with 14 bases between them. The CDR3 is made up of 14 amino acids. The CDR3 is CASTETSRNYGYTF. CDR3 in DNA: TGTGCCAGCACCGAAACATCCCGAAACTATGGCTACACCTTC.

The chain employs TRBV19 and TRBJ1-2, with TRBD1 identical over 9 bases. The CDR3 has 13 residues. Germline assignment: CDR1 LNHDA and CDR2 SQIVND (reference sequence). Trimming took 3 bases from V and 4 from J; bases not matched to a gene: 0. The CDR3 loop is CASSMDRGYGYTF. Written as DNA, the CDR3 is TGTGCCAGTAGTATGGACAGGGGCTATGGCTACACCTTC.

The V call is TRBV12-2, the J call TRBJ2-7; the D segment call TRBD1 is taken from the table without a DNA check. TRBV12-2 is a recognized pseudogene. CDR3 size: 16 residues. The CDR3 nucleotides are TGTGCAAGTCGCACAGACAGGGCAAGGGACAGCTACGAGCAGTACGTC. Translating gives CASRTDRARDSYEQYV.

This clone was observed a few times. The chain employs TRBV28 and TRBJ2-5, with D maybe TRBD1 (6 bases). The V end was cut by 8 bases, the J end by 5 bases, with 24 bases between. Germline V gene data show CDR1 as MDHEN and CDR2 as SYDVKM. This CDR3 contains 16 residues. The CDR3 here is CASRDSTGFLGETQYF. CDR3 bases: TGTGCCAGCCGAGATTCAACAGGGTTTTTAGGGGAGACCCAGTACTTC.

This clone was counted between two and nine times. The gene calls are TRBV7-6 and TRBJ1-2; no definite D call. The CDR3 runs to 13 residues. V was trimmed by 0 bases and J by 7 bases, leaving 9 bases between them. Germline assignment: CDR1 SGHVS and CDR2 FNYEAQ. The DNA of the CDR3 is TGTGCCAGCAGCTTAGCGGACGGGAGTGGCTACACCTTC. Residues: CASSLADGSGYTF.

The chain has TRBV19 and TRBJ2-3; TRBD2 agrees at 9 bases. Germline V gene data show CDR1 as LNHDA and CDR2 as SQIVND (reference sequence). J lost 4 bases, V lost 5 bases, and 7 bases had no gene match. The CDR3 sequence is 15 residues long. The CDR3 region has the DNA TGTGCCAGTAGTGCCCGGACTAGCGCAGCAGATACGCAGTATTTT. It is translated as CASSARTSAADTQYF.

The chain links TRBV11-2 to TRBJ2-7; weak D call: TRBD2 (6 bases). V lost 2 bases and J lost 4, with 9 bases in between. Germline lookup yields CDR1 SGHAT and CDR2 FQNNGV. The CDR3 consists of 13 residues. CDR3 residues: CASSLFAGYEQYF. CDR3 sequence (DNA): TGTGCCAGCAGCTTATTTGCGGGGTACGAGCAGTACTTC.

The DNA of the CDR3 is TGTGCCAGCACCCTGGGCACAGTCTCTGGAAACACCATATATTTT. This encodes CASTLGTVSGNTIYF. The genes are TRBV7-6 and TRBJ1-3; D unresolved. V shed 7 bases and J shed 0 bases, with 13 bases lying between them. There are 15 residues in the CDR3. CDR1 is SGHVS and CDR2 is FNYEAQ in the germline V gene.

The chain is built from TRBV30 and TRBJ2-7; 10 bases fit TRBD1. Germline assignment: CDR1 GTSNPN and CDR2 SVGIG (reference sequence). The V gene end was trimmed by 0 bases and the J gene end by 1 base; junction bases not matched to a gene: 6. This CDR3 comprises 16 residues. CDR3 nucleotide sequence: TGTGCCTGGAGTGTCTTGGGACAGGGGAGGTCCTACGAGCAGTACTTC. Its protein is CAWSVLGQGRSYEQYF.